One and the same sample provided the 20 T cell receptor beta chains below, sequenced in a study of T-cell memory formation after mild COVID-19. One entry per CDR3 protein results from TCRdb running MiXCR on the 5' RACE reads. The data hold approximately 100,000 distinct CDR3 sequences, with about an eighth observed a single time. Sequenced: PBMCs or a T cell subset sorted from them (not recorded which). All receptors come from an adult woman who had mild COVID-19 (a few samples of this study predate the infection). Cell type and time point are not known.

The chain carries TRBV7-9 and TRBJ1-2; TRBD1 might be the D (5 bases). Germline V lookup: CDR1 SEHNR, CDR2 FQNEAQ (reference sequence). Trimming shortened V by 6 bases and J by 2 bases, and 13 bases separated the two germline ends. The CDR3 loop spans 14 amino acids. The CDR3 loop is CASSVWDDNYGYTF. The CDR3 coding sequence is TGTGCCAGCAGTGTATGGGACGACAACTATGGCTACACCTTC.

The V call is TRBV5-5, the J call TRBJ2-5; 12 bases agree with TRBD2. CDR1 and CDR2 (germline): SGHKS, YYEKEE (reference sequence). V dropped 0 bases and J dropped 4; count of bases not matched to a gene: 7. The CDR3 is made up of 17 amino acids. CDR3: CASSLGLAGAWAETQYF. The CDR3 coding sequence is TGTGCCAGCAGCTTGGGACTAGCGGGGGCCTGGGCAGAGACCCAGTACTTC. Supplemented by reference TRBV5-5 and TRBJ2-5, the full variable domain reads DAGVTQSPTHLIKTRGQQVTLRCSPISGHKSVSWYQQVLGQGPQFIFQYYEKEERGRGNFPDRFSARQFPNYSSELNVNALLLGDSALYLCASSLGLAGAWAETQYFGPGTRLLVL.

This clonotype was observed a few times. V is TRBV4-2 and J is TRBJ2-5; 13 bases fit TRBD2. V shed 3 bases, J shed 5 bases, and the junction held 15 bases outside the gene matches. The CDR3 spans 19 residues. Germline V gene data show CDR1 as LGHNA and CDR2 as YNFKEQ. This chain's CDR3 is CASSQESYGLAGARETQYF. DNA for the CDR3: TGTGCCAGCAGCCAGGAGTCCTATGGACTAGCGGGGGCGCGGGAGACCCAGTACTTC.

The V call is TRBV5-1, the J call TRBJ1-4; 7 nucleotides line up with TRBD1. V lost 0 bases, J lost 5 bases, and 1 base stayed unmatched. Germline V gene data show CDR1 as SGHRS and CDR2 as YFSETQ. The CDR3 has 14 residues. CDR3 loop: CASSLGQGNEKLFF. CDR3 DNA: TGCGCCAGCAGCTTGGGACAGGGAAATGAAAAACTGTTTTTT. The full variable domain, its missing parts supplied by reference TRBV5-1 and TRBJ1-4, is KAGVTQTPRYLIKTRGQQVTLSCSPISGHRSVSWYQQTPGQGLQFLFEYFSETQRNKGNFPGRFSGRQFSNSRSEMNVSTLELGDSALYLCASSLGQGNEKLFFGSGTQLSVL.

This clonotype has more than one count but fewer than ten. The chain couples TRBV6-5 to TRBJ2-7; D ambiguous. CDR1 and CDR2 from the germline V gene are MNHEY and SVGAGI. The CDR3 runs to 15 residues. V was trimmed by 0 bases and J by 0 bases, leaving 9 bases between them. In DNA form, the CDR3 reads TGTGCCAGCAGTTACTCGCCGGCGAGCTCCTACGAGCAGTACTTC. Translating gives CASSYSPASSYEQYF.

Only a few counts were recorded for this clonotype. The chain joins TRBV6-5 to TRBJ1-1; perhaps TRBD1 as D (5 bases). The V and J ends lost 0 bases and 2 bases respectively, with 10 bases between them. The CDR3 has 15 amino acids. Germline CDR1 reads MNHEY; CDR2 reads SVGAGI. CDR3 in amino acids: CASSYSIGQNTEAFF. In DNA form, the CDR3 reads TGTGCCAGCAGTTACTCGATCGGACAAAACACTGAAGCTTTCTTT.

This clonotype showed up just a few times. The V gene is TRBV11-3, the J gene TRBJ1-1; D uncertain. The germline V and J ends were trimmed by 5 bases and 5 bases, with 18 bases remaining between them. This CDR3 spans 15 amino acids. Germline values: CDR1 SGHNT, CDR2 YENEEA. In DNA form, the CDR3 reads TGTGCCAGCAGCCCAAGAGGGCGCCTTTCGACTGAAGCTTTCTTT. Protein product: CASSPRGRLSTEAFF.

The chain combines TRBV4-2 with TRBJ2-2, with D hard to call. Trimming removed 0 bases at V and 6 bases at J, with 5 bases between. CDR1 and CDR2 from the germline V gene are LGHNA and YNFKEQ. This CDR3 has 13 residues. Here the CDR3 reads CASSQDRAGELFF. In nucleotides, the CDR3 is TGTGCCAGCAGCCAAGATCGAGCCGGGGAGCTGTTTTTT.

The chain combines TRBV29-1 with TRBJ2-7; the D gene is possibly TRBD1 (6 bases). CDR1 is SQVTM, CDR2 ANQGSEA, per germline. V lost 6 bases and J 1 base, leaving 13 bases between the germline ends. This CDR3 is built from 13 residues. The CDR3 is CSVKWGPSYEQYF. DNA of the CDR3: TGCAGCGTCAAGTGGGGGCCATCCTACGAGCAGTACTTC.

The chain links TRBV6-2 or TRBV6-3 to TRBJ2-7, with 10 bases matching TRBD1. This CDR3 comprises 14 residues. Trimming removed 8 bases from V and 5 bases from J; junction bases left unmatched: 9. Germline V lookup: CDR1 MNHEY, CDR2 SVGEGT. For the CDR3, the DNA is TGTGCCAGCGGAGTGACAGGGGGCATCGACGAGCAGTACTTC. Translation gives CASGVTGGIDEQYF.

The chain carries TRBV5-6 and TRBJ1-1, with a weak D call TRBD1 (6 bases). The CDR3 covers 13 residues. Germline lookup yields CDR1 SGHDT and CDR2 YYEEEE. V was shortened by 4 bases and J by 7 bases, with 14 bases between the two germline ends. The CDR3 region is CASSLTGFGEAFF. Written as DNA, the CDR3 is TGTGCCAGCAGCCTCACAGGGTTTGGTGAAGCTTTCTTT. The complete variable domain, with remaining parts taken from reference TRBV5-6 and TRBJ1-1, reads DAGVTQSPTHLIKTRGQQVTLRCSPKSGHDTVSWYQQALGQGPQFIFQYYEEEERQRGNFPDRFSGHQFPNYSSELNVNALLLGDSALYLCASSLTGFGEAFFGQGTRLTVV.

This clonotype was seen a handful of times. The genes are TRBV27 and TRBJ2-5, with 8 bases matching TRBD1. With 6 bases clipped from V and 4 bases from J, the junction kept 4 bases outside the gene matches. Germline loops: CDR1 MNHEY, CDR2 SMNVEV (reference sequence). This CDR3 comprises 13 residues. CDR3 residues: CASSGQGRETQYF. In DNA form, the CDR3 reads TGTGCCAGCAGCGGACAGGGACGAGAGACCCAGTACTTC.

This clonotype was counted only a few times. This rearrangement joins TRBV9 to TRBJ2-7, with 13 positions matching TRBD2. Per the germline V gene, CDR1 is SGDLS and CDR2 is YYNGEE. Trimming at V came to 2 bases and at J to 2 bases, leaving 4 bases not matched to a gene. The CDR3 is 16 amino acids. Here the CDR3 DNA reads TGTGCCAGCAGCGTCAGACTAGCGGGAGGCCCCTACGAGCAGTACTTC. Translating gives CASSVRLAGGPYEQYF.

This clonotype was picked up many times. The genes are TRBV7-9 and TRBJ2-1, with 10 bases lining up with TRBD2. The CDR3 extends over 16 amino acids. J lost 2 bases, V lost 4 bases, and 5 bases had no gene match. Germline lookup yields CDR1 SEHNR and CDR2 FQNEAQ (reference sequence). This chain's CDR3 is CASSSETSGPYNEQFF. As DNA, the CDR3 is TGTGCCAGCAGCTCCGAGACTAGCGGGCCCTACAATGAGCAGTTCTTC.

This clonotype was seen only a few times. The chain is built from TRBV12-3 or TRBV12-4 and TRBJ2-1, with D tentatively TRBD2 (7 bases). V was clipped by 6 bases and J by 5 bases, with 20 bases between them. The CDR3 spans 16 residues. The CDR3 loop reads CASSPPGAGVNNEQFF. CDR3 in DNA: TGTGCCAGCAGCCCCCCGGGGGCGGGGGTCAACAATGAGCAGTTCTTC.

The rearrangement links TRBV7-9 to TRBJ2-3; maybe TRBD2 (5 bases). The CDR3 totals 18 residues. Germline V gives CDR1 SEHNR, CDR2 FQNEAQ (reference sequence). V was cut by 5 bases and J by 4 bases, with 25 bases left in between. DNA of the CDR3: TGTGCCAGCAGCCCCCCCCGAGGGAACTCCGAGGAGGCAGATACGCAGTATTTT. It codes for CASSPPRGNSEEADTQYF.

This clonotype turned up a few times. The V and J genes are TRBV5-1 and TRBJ2-1; D is ambiguous. Germline CDR1 and CDR2: SGHRS and YFSETQ. There are 15 residues in the CDR3. V gave up 5 bases and J gave up 6 bases, with 18 bases separating them. The CDR3 spells CASSSYYMAINEQFF. The CDR3 DNA is TGCGCCAGCAGTTCCTATTATATGGCAATCAATGAGCAGTTCTTC.

This clonotype was counted a few times. One end of the junction does not line up with germline, which may come from a read error. This rearrangement joins TRBV7-2 to TRBJ1-2; D not resolved. This CDR3 is built from 15 residues. Germline CDR1 SGHTA, CDR2 FQGNSA. The CDR3 reads CASGFPSADNYGYTF. Here the CDR3 DNA reads TGTGCCAGCGGCTTCCCCTCGGCGGATAACTATGGCTACACCTTC.

A few counts support this clonotype. The gene calls are TRBV12-3 or TRBV12-4 and TRBJ2-6; maybe TRBD2 (6 bases). V lost 7 bases to trimming and J lost 1 base, with 14 bases between them. The CDR3 runs 16 residues. Written as DNA, the CDR3 is TGTGCCAGCACGGGGACGGGAGTTTCTGGGGCCAACGTCCTGACTTTC. Amino acid sequence: CASTGTGVSGANVLTF.

The chain is built from TRBV5-1 and TRBJ2-7, with a possible D match to TRBD1 (6 bases). CDR3 size: 15 residues. V lost 4 bases and J lost 2, with 16 bases in between. The V gene's germline CDR1 is SGHRS and CDR2 YFSETQ. The CDR3 nucleotides are TGCGCCAGCAGCCCGCAACAAGGGGGTCCCTACGAGCAGTACTTC. Amino acids: CASSPQQGGPYEQYF.